This T cell receptor beta chain was recovered during a study of blood T cell repertoires in COVID-19. Study at large: Acute and convalescent COVID-19 samples came from the United States, Italy and Spain.

Using immunoSEQ multiplex PCR, the repertoire was profiled, and TCRdb retains in-frame clones only, with some absent. Here the sample spans fewer than 150,000 clones, about 87% being singletons. The germline CDR1 and CDR2 sequences are DFQATT and SNEGSKA (reference sequence). The CDR3 is 11 residues long. Trimming took 3 bases from V and 6 from J, leaving 8 bases between them. The sequencing sample was made of peripheral blood. J is TRBJ2-5 and V is TRBV20-1; D is undetermined. The source of this sequence is a human donor in a cohort sampled during active COVID-19. The CDR3 loop is CSASSMQTQYF. Written as DNA, the CDR3 is TGCAGTGCTAGTTCTATGCAGACCCAGTACTTC.